The source of this TCR beta chain is a study of neurological immune-mediated disorders. Remarks on this clonotype: The antigen is undetermined. A read error may account for a junction end that differs from germline.

The starting material, 2 million PBMCs stored at -80 C, gave rise to the unsorted libraries. TCRdb fed the 5' RACE reads into MiXCR, producing one record per CDR3 protein. The sample has approximately 51,000 distinct CDR3 sequences, 3% to 4% seen once. CDR1 and CDR2 (germline): MGHDK, SYGVNS. The length of the CDR3 is 17 residues. Overall study findings and caveats: Clinical features showed no association with the multiple sclerosis repertoire cluster, and MRI features showed none either.

The TCR sequence derives from a man between 35 and 55 years old with multiple sclerosis. Sequenced: PBMCs. The chain employs TRBV25-1 and TRBJ1-5, with a tentative D call TRBD1 (6 bases). The CDR3 protein is CVSGPGTPARWNQPQNF. CDR3 in DNA: TGTGTCAGCGGACCCGGGACACCAGCCCGCTGGAATCAGCCCCAGAATTTT.